This passage covers 4 T cell receptor beta chains from one sample sequenced in a study of cytomegalovirus exposure and HLA in healthy donors. The study ran its PCR with 60 Vbeta and 13 Jbeta primers. TCRdb's table, derived via immunoSEQ multiplex PCR, lists solely in-frame clones and lacks some. The listing contains approximately 100,000 clones. Sequenced material: PBMCs. The receptor source for this set is a man aged 45-65 years in good health and CMV-seropositive.

The chain links TRBV11-3 to TRBJ2-2, with 7 positions matching TRBD1. This CDR3 has 16 residues. Germline V CDR1 and CDR2: SGHNT, YENEEA. J gave up 4 bases and V 5 bases, and 10 bases lay outside the gene matches. Here the CDR3 reads CASSLPGQISTGELFF. CDR3 coding DNA: TGTGCCAGCAGCCTACCGGGACAGATATCCACCGGGGAGCTGTTTTTT.

The rearrangement joins TRBV4-2 to TRBJ2-3; TRBD2 might be the D (6 bases). The CDR3 extends over 16 amino acids. Trimming pared 3 bases from V and 0 bases from J, leaving 13 bases between. Germline CDR1 LGHNA, CDR2 YNFKEQ. The CDR3 bases are TGTGCCAGCAGCCAGGAGGGGCGAACAAGCACAGATACGCAGTATTTT. Its translation is CASSQEGRTSTDTQYF.

This chain joins TRBV2 and TRBJ2-1, with D tentatively TRBD2 (6 bases). V lost 7 bases to trimming and J lost 8 bases, with 21 bases between them. The germline V gene has CDR1 SNHLY and CDR2 FYNNEI. The CDR3 runs to 15 residues. The CDR3 sequence: CASTPSGVRRDEQFF. The CDR3 region has the DNA TGTGCCAGCACCCCTTCGGGAGTGCGGCGAGATGAGCAGTTCTTC.

V is TRBV6-5 and J is TRBJ2-5; 7 bases fit TRBD2. The CDR3 length is 15 residues. Germline V lookup: CDR1 MNHEY, CDR2 SVGAGI. The junction had 8 bases not matched to a gene; V was cut back by 2 bases and J by 5 bases. The CDR3 reads CASSYRGLGGETQYF. DNA of the CDR3: TGTGCCAGCAGTTACCGCGGACTAGGCGGGGAGACCCAGTACTTC.